This record concerns one T cell receptor (beta chain) sequence. The cohort comprised adults aged 18 to 89 years residing in under 30 US areas. Exposed study participants had met a COVID-19 case within 2 weeks before entry. Methods used by the authors: Estimation of nucleated cell counts relied on the amplification of reference gene primers. The table came from immunoSEQ multiplex PCR; TCRdb's copy has only in-frame clones and leaves some out. For V, J and clone size, that table is used; D and trimming come from the DNA. The sample has approximately 250,000 clones, 80% to 95% seen once. These data come from a study of blood T cell repertoires in COVID-19. Study as a whole: Acute and convalescent COVID-19 samples came from the United States, Italy and Spain.

Germline assignment: CDR1 MDHEN and CDR2 SYDVKM. The V and J ends lost 8 bases and 3 bases, in that order; junction bases with no gene match: 18. The CDR3 spans 17 residues. The source of this sequence is a man aged 40-49 years who had been exposed to COVID-19. Material: PBMCs or T cells enriched from blood (not recorded which). The chain links TRBV28 to TRBJ2-7; 8 bases are a match to TRBD1. The CDR3 sequence: CASYGQGTFELVYEQYF. CDR3 nucleotides: TGTGCCAGCTATGGACAGGGAACGTTTGAGTTGGTCTACGAGCAGTACTTC.